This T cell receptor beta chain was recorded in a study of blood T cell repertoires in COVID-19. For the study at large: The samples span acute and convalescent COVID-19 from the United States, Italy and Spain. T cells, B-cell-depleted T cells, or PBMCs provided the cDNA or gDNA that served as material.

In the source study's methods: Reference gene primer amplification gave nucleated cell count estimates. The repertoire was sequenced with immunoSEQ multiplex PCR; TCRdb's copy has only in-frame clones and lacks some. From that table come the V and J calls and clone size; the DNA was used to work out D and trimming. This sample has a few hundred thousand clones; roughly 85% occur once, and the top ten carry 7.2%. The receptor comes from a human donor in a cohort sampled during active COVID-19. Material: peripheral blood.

CDR3 DNA sequence: TGTGCCAGCGCCCGGGGTCGGAAGCGGGGCTACACCTTC. Amino acids: CASARGRKRGYTF. The genes are TRBV7-2 and TRBJ1-2; D uncertain. Trimming left V 8 bases short and J 8 bases short, with 18 bases between. Germline loops: CDR1 SGHTA, CDR2 FQGNSA. The CDR3 loop spans 13 amino acids.